A single sample is the source of the 30 T cell receptor beta chains below, sequenced in a study of blood T cells in healthy people across ages. Together with a sample-barcoded 5' primer, a J-beta primer mix was included in a second PCR lasting roughly 6 to 12 cycles. TCRdb ran MiXCR on the 5' RACE reads and lists one entry per CDR3 protein. In the table there are approximately 850,000 distinct CDR3 sequences, under 45% of which are singletons. What was sequenced was blood. Every receptor here comes from a man between 60 and 75 years old in good health.

V and J are TRBV14 and TRBJ2-7; 8 bases line up with TRBD1. The CDR3 spans 15 residues. Trimming cost V 4 bases and J 3 bases; bases outside gene matches: 8. CDR1 and CDR2 from the germline V gene are SGHDN and FVKESK. DNA of the CDR3: TGTGCCAGCAGCCGAGCTGTGGGACAGGACTACGAGCAGTACTTC. Translating gives CASSRAVGQDYEQYF.

This clonotype occurred a few times. A much larger clone is a single base away; this may be a read error. This rearrangement joins TRBV3-1 to TRBJ2-1; D is undetermined. Germline CDR1 and CDR2: LGHDT and YNNKEL (reference sequence). CDR3 length: 12 residues. The CDR3 DNA reads as TGTGCCGGCAGCCAAGCGAACAATGAGCAGTTCTTC. Its protein is CAGSQANNEQFF.

CDR3 in amino acids: CSARGGGRDEQFF. CDR3 DNA sequence: TGCAGTGCTAGAGGTGGGGGTCGGGATGAGCAGTTCTTC. The rearrangement uses TRBV20-1 and TRBJ2-1, with D perhaps given as TRBD1 or TRBD2 (5 bases each). CDR1 and CDR2 (germline): DFQATT, SNEGSKA (reference sequence). The CDR3 has 13 amino acids. Trimming left V 1 base short and J 8 bases short, with 12 bases between.

The V call is TRBV6-1, the J call TRBJ2-5; D might be TRBD1 (6 bases). V dropped 3 bases and J dropped 0 bases, with 11 bases sitting between them. The CDR3 is made up of 15 amino acids. The V gene's germline CDR1 is MNHNS and CDR2 SASEGT. The CDR3 DNA is TGTGCCAGCAGTGATGGGGGACATTACCAAGAGACCCAGTACTTC. This translates into CASSDGGHYQETQYF.

The rearrangement joins TRBV7-9 to TRBJ2-5; no clear D gene. This CDR3 spans 12 amino acids. The V end was cut by 4 bases, the J end by 11 bases, with 14 bases between. Germline V gives CDR1 SEHNR, CDR2 FQNEAQ (reference sequence). The DNA for the CDR3 is TGTGCCAGCAGCTCCCTTAATGATGAGCAGTACTTC. As protein: CASSSLNDEQYF.

This chain connects TRBV19 to TRBJ1-5; D ambiguous. The CDR3 sequence is 15 residues long. CDR1 is LNHDA and CDR2 is SQIVND in the germline V gene (reference sequence). Trimming pared 6 bases from V and 2 bases from J, leaving 14 bases between. The CDR3, as DNA: TGTGCCAGTAGCCGCGCGTCGGGAGGCAATCAGCCCCAGCATTTT. It yields the protein CASSRASGGNQPQHF.

This CDR3 is CASSGGRPHGYTF. The CDR3 DNA reads TGTGCCAGCAGTGGCGGGCGGCCGCATGGCTACACCTTC. This rearrangement joins TRBV27 to TRBJ1-2; D remains ambiguous. Germline V gene lookup returns CDR1 MNHEY and CDR2 SMNVEV (reference sequence). Trimming stripped 5 bases from V and 6 bases from J, with 13 bases between. There are 13 residues in the CDR3.

V is TRBV6-1 and J is TRBJ2-5; TRBD2 aligns across 13 bases. The CDR3 has 15 amino acids. CDR1 and CDR2 from the germline V gene are MNHNS and SASEGT. J lost 11 bases, V lost 4 bases, and 10 bases had no gene match. This chain's CDR3 is CASSVRTSGSGEQYF. The DNA of the CDR3 is TGTGCCAGCAGTGTACGGACTAGCGGGAGCGGGGAGCAGTACTTC.

This clonotype has more than one count but fewer than ten. The chain carries TRBV2 and TRBJ2-7, with TRBD1 identical over 7 bases. This CDR3 is 12 amino acids long. Germline CDR1 is SNHLY and CDR2 is FYNNEI. V dropped 7 bases and J dropped 5; count of bases not matched to a gene: 5. In nucleotides, the CDR3 is TGTGCCAGCAACCGGGACAGCCACGAGCAGTACTTC. Protein sequence: CASNRDSHEQYF.

V usage is TRBV6-2 or TRBV6-3 and J usage is TRBJ1-1; TRBD1 aligns across 10 bases. This CDR3 contains 13 residues. The germline V gene has CDR1 MNHEY and CDR2 SVGEGT. J gave up 6 bases and V 5 bases, and 3 bases lay outside the gene matches. The CDR3, as DNA: TGTGCCAGCAGTCCTGACAGGGGGCCTGAAGCTTTCTTT. Its translation: CASSPDRGPEAFF.

V gene TRBV29-1 combines with J gene TRBJ2-7; 8 nucleotides match TRBD1. After removal of 6 bases from V and 3 bases from J, the junction contained 7 bases not matched to a gene. This CDR3 comprises 13 residues. Germline CDR1 SQVTM, CDR2 ANQGSEA. The CDR3 nucleotides are TGCAGCGTCCTGGACAGGGCGAGCTACGAGCAGTACTTC. It specifies CSVLDRASYEQYF.

J is TRBJ2-4 and V is TRBV12-3 or TRBV12-4; D might be TRBD2 (5 bases). V shed 3 bases and J shed 13 bases, with 16 bases lying between them. The CDR3 length is 13 residues. The DNA for the CDR3 is TGTGCCAGCAGTTTGAAGATCTTTAGGGAGCAGTACTTC. Its translation: CASSLKIFREQYF.

The genes are TRBV7-2 and TRBJ2-7; TRBD1 agrees at 9 bases. CDR3 length equals 17 residues. CDR1 is SGHTA and CDR2 is FQGNSA in the germline V gene. Trimming removed 5 bases from V and 4 bases from J; junction bases left unmatched: 15. As DNA, the CDR3 is TGTGCCAGCAGCCTTTCCCTAACCGGGACAGGGAGATACGAGCAGTACTTC. Amino acids: CASSLSLTGTGRYEQYF.

The chain links TRBV5-1 to TRBJ1-1; D is uncertain. This CDR3 spans 16 amino acids. In germline, CDR1 is SGHRS, CDR2 YFSETQ. V was clipped by 2 bases and J by 5 bases, with 19 bases between them. The CDR3 sequence is CASSLVVGKTGTEAFF. The CDR3, as DNA: TGCGCCAGCAGCTTAGTCGTCGGCAAGACGGGGACTGAAGCTTTCTTT.

This clonotype was detected many times. The rearrangement links TRBV21-1 to TRBJ2-5; the listed D gene, TRBD1, was not tested against the DNA. TRBV21-1 is assigned pseudogene status. This CDR3 contains 16 residues. The CDR3 DNA sequence: TGTGCCAGTAGCAAGGGCGCTGGGGGGCAGGAAGAGACCCAGTACTTC. It yields the protein CASSKGAGGQEETQYF.

The J gene is TRBJ2-4, the V gene TRBV20-1; 9 nucleotides align to TRBD1. CDR1 and CDR2 from the germline V gene are DFQATT and SNEGSKA (reference sequence). CDR3 size: 16 residues. V lost 0 bases and J lost 5; bases outside the gene matches: 8. CDR3 DNA sequence: TGCAGTGCTAGAGATCGGGATCGGGACAGGGAAAACATTCAGTACTTC. Protein: CSARDRDRDRENIQYF.

This chain joins TRBV7-9 and TRBJ1-1; D unresolved. With 4 bases removed from V and 7 bases from J, the gap between germline ends came to 10 bases. The length of the CDR3 is 12 residues. Germline V gene data show CDR1 as SEHNR and CDR2 as FQNEAQ (reference sequence). CDR3 sequence: CASSYAGGEAFF. The CDR3 DNA follows: TGTGCCAGCAGCTACGCAGGCGGTGAAGCTTTCTTT.

This clonotype was seen repeatedly, ten times or more. The J gene is TRBJ2-3, the V gene TRBV29-1, with TRBD2 matching 10 bases. V lost 6 bases to trimming and J lost 7 bases; unmatched junction nucleotides: 10. The germline CDR1 and CDR2 sequences are SQVTM and ANQGSEA. CDR3 size: 14 residues. The CDR3 DNA reads TGCAGCGTGTCGCCCCTAGCGGGGGTATATACGCAGTATTTT. Amino acid sequence: CSVSPLAGVYTQYF.

The chain uses TRBV7-9 and TRBJ2-3; D not certain. Trimming stripped 2 bases from V and 5 bases from J, with 11 bases between. Germline CDR1 reads SEHNR; CDR2 reads FQNEAQ (reference sequence). CDR3 size: 14 residues. The CDR3 reads CASSLLSTQDTQYF. The DNA of the CDR3 is TGTGCCAGCAGCTTACTCTCAACACAAGATACGCAGTATTTT.

This clonotype was counted only a few times. The V gene is TRBV11-3, the J gene TRBJ2-1, with a tentative D call TRBD1 (6 bases). V was cut by 5 bases and J by 15 bases, with 17 bases left in between. The CDR3 totals 12 residues. Looked up from germline, CDR1 is SGHNT and CDR2 is YENEEA. In nucleotides, the CDR3 is TGTGCCAGCAGCCCAGACTCAGGGGAATGGTTCTTC. Translated, it gives CASSPDSGEWFF.

This chain uses TRBV5-1 with TRBJ2-5, with 12 positions matching TRBD2. This CDR3 is 15 amino acids long. Germline V gives CDR1 SGHRS, CDR2 YFSETQ. The ends lost 4 bases at V and 4 bases at J; junction bases unmatched: 5. The CDR3 nucleotides are TGCGCCAGCAGCAGGACTAGCGGGGCGCTAGAGACCCAGTACTTC. It specifies CASSRTSGALETQYF.

The chain has TRBV4-3 and TRBJ1-2; D is unresolved. The V and J ends lost 3 bases and 7 bases respectively, with 9 bases between them. Germline CDR1 LGHNA, CDR2 YSLEER. This CDR3 is built from 12 residues. CDR3 residues: CASSQGTGGYTF. CDR3 DNA sequence: TGCGCCAGCAGCCAGGGAACGGGTGGCTACACCTTC.

V gene TRBV6-5 combines with J gene TRBJ2-7, with D unclear. The CDR3 loop spans 14 amino acids. Trimming pared 6 bases from V and 2 bases from J, leaving 14 bases between. Germline V gene data show CDR1 as MNHEY and CDR2 as SVGAGI. The CDR3 is CASSREALPYEQYF. The DNA of the CDR3 is TGTGCCAGCAGCCGAGAAGCCCTCCCCTACGAGCAGTACTTC.

The CDR3 protein is CASSLRGGTNNEQYF. For the CDR3, the DNA is TGTGCCAGCAGCTTAAGGGGCGGAACCAACAATGAGCAGTACTTC. V is TRBV7-3 and J is TRBJ2-4; weak D call: TRBD1 (5 bases). There are 15 residues in the CDR3. CDR1 is SGHTA and CDR2 is FQGTGA in the germline V gene. Deletions cut 1 base from V and 13 bases from J, with 20 bases between.

This rearrangement joins TRBV6-5 to TRBJ1-1, with D tentatively TRBD1 (5 bases). Trimming took 6 bases from V and 5 from J, leaving 13 bases between them. CDR1 and CDR2 from the germline V gene are MNHEY and SVGAGI. This CDR3 has 13 amino acids. CDR3: CASSLGEKTEAFF. CDR3 nucleotide sequence: TGTGCCAGCAGCCTAGGGGAAAAAACTGAAGCTTTCTTT.

The chain is built from TRBV12-3 or TRBV12-4 and TRBJ2-1; 10 nucleotides agree with TRBD2. The J segment lost 4 bases and the V segment lost 5 bases, leaving 5 bases of the junction unmatched. This CDR3 is 15 amino acids long. CDR3 coding DNA: TGTGCCAGCAGTCAGACTAGCGGGCATTACAATGAGCAGTTCTTC. This translates into CASSQTSGHYNEQFF.

The chain uses TRBV27 and TRBJ1-1; D ambiguous. From germline, CDR1 is MNHEY and CDR2 SMNVEV (reference sequence). V lost 6 bases and J 5 bases, leaving 25 bases between the germline ends. The CDR3 is 17 amino acids. The CDR3 DNA reads as TGTGCCAGCAGCCCCCAGGATGGATGGAGGAGGCCGACTGAAGCTTTCTTT. Its translation: CASSPQDGWRRPTEAFF.

The CDR3, as DNA: TGTGCCAGCAGCTTATCTAGCGGGAATGAGCAGTTCTTC. This encodes CASSLSSGNEQFF. This sequence joins TRBV11-3 and TRBJ2-1, with TRBD2 matching 8 bases. The CDR3 contains 13 residues. The junction had 1 base not matched to a gene; V was cut back by 2 bases and J by 7 bases. CDR1 is SGHNT and CDR2 is YENEEA in the germline V gene.

The rearrangement joins TRBV7-2 to TRBJ2-3; 8 bases align to TRBD1. V was clipped by 4 bases and J by 10 bases; unmatched bases: 7. The germline CDR1 and CDR2 sequences are SGHTA and FQGNSA. The CDR3 runs 13 residues. This CDR3 reads CASSYMDRESQYF. The CDR3 bases are TGTGCCAGCAGCTATATGGACAGGGAGTCGCAGTATTTT.

In the case of this clonotype: Its ends do not fully match the called genes, so a read error is possible. V and J are TRBV13 and TRBJ1-2, with 11 bases lining up with TRBD1. CDR3 length: 18 residues. Looked up from germline, CDR1 is PRHDT and CDR2 is FYEKMQ (reference sequence). The CDR3 DNA sequence: TGTGCCAGCAGCTTTAGTATCGGGACAGGGGGGACTAACTATGGCTGCACCTTC. Its protein product is CASSFSIGTGGTNYGCTF. The variable domain in full, completed from reference TRBV13 and TRBJ1-2, reads AAGVIQSPRHLIKEKRETATLKCYPIPRHDTVYWYQQGPGQDPQFLISFYEKMQSDKGSIPDRFSAQQFSDYHSELNMSSLELGDSALYFCASSFSIGTGGTNYGCTFGSGTRLTVV.